This T cell receptor (beta chain) was sequenced during a study of cytomegalovirus exposure and HLA in healthy donors. Trimming stripped 7 bases from V and 4 bases from J, with 16 bases between. The CDR3 has 14 amino acids. CDR1 and CDR2 (germline): SGHAT, FQNNGV. Assay: immunoSEQ multiplex PCR; the TCRdb copy retains only in-frame clones and omits some. Among roughly 200,000 clones listed, about 80% were seen once. Study findings and constraints: Cytomegalovirus association was assigned to more than 150 TCR beta chains.

This clone has more than one count but fewer than ten. What it recognizes is unknown. This chain uses TRBV11-2 with TRBJ2-5, with D perhaps TRBD1 (6 bases). Sequences were obtained from PBMCs. The receptor's source is a woman aged 18 to 35 in good health and CMV-seropositive. CDR3 sequence reads: CASTQRGSGETQYF. The CDR3 DNA sequence: TGTGCCAGCACCCAGAGGGGGTCCGGAGAGACCCAGTACTTC.